Here is one T cell receptor beta chain with its context. Its antigen is not identified. These data come from a study of T cell responses to AZD1222 COVID-19 vaccine. Libraries were prepared by immunoSEQ multiplex PCR; TCRdb keeps only in-frame clonotypes and omits some of them. The sample yields over 130,000 clones, 80% to 95% seen once. Germline V gene data show CDR1 as MDHEN and CDR2 as SYDVKM. V shed 2 bases and J shed 7 bases, with 8 bases lying between them. The CDR3 has 12 amino acids. Overall study findings and caveats: Only after the peak T cell response were repertoires sampled. Spike-specific TCR repertoires showed rising breadth and depth after two AZD1222 doses. A reported finding is that nearly half of spike-specific TCRs target unmutated variant regions.

The specimen comprised peripheral blood, sampled on day 0 of AZD1222 vaccination. The rearrangement uses TRBV28 and TRBJ1-1; D call uncertain. The receptor comes from an adult in good health. CDR3 residues: CASSLNSDEAFF. CDR3 sequence (DNA): TGTGCCAGCAGTTTAAACAGCGATGAAGCTTTCTTT. Looking up the rest from reference TRBV28 and TRBJ1-1 gives the full variable domain: DVKVTQSSRYLVKRTGEKVFLECVQDMDHENMFWYRQDPGLGLRLIYFSYDVKMKEKGDIPEGYSVSREKKERFSLILESASTNQTSMYLCASSLNSDEAFFGQGTRLTVV.